These T cell receptor beta chains were read from a single sample in a study of T cells in Graves' hyperthyroidism and ophthalmopathy. TCRdb processed the multiplex PCR reads anew with MiXCR; each CDR3 protein has one entry. In the table there are 540,000 or so distinct CDR3 sequences, 15% to 19% of which are singletons. The sample consisted of blood. These receptors were collected from a woman younger than 45 with Graves' hyperthyroidism. Each CDR3 is given with its conserved first and last residue. A D gene is named only where the DNA matches it firmly. Part of the rows lack a size; the others show once, few, many or a class for expanded clones.

clone_size j_call v_call d_call cdr3_aa cdr3_nt
many TRBJ2-3 TRBV12-3/TRBV12-4 NA CASSISGGTDTQYF TGTGCCAGCAGTATTAGCGGAGGTACAGATACGCAGTATTTT
many TRBJ2-1 TRBV4-3 TRBD2 CASSHPSGSANEQFF TGCGCCAGCAGCCACCCTAGCGGGAGTGCCAATGAGCAGTTCTTC
NA TRBJ2-1 TRBV5-1 TRBD2 CASRKGTSGRSDEQFF TGCGCCAGCAGAAAGGGGACTAGCGGGAGATCAGATGAGCAGTTCTTC
many TRBJ2-3 TRBV2 NA CASRQDANTDTQYF TGTGCCAGCAGACAGGACGCAAACACAGATACGCAGTATTTT
few TRBJ1-6 TRBV9 NA CASSDHATGSPLHF TGTGCCAGCAGCGATCATGCAACTGGATCACCCCTCCACTTT
many TRBJ2-7 TRBV6-1 TRBD2 CASSRTSGLAGGYEQYF TGTGCCAGCAGCCGAACCTCTGGACTAGCGGGGGGCTACGAGCAGTACTTC
many TRBJ2-7 TRBV27 NA CASSFGGGGYEQYF TGTGCCAGCAGTTTTGGTGGAGGCGGGTACGAGCAGTACTTC
NA TRBJ2-7 TRBV5-1 TRBD1 CASSLGTGGAFEQYF TGCGCCAGCAGCTTGGGGACAGGGGGGGCCTTTGAGCAGTACTTC
NA TRBJ1-2 TRBV19 NA CASSIARGVDYGYTF TGTGCCAGTAGTATAGCGAGGGGAGTGGACTATGGCTACACCTTC
NA TRBJ1-1 TRBV28 TRBD1 CASSLHGQGNTEAFF TGTGCCAGCAGTTTACATGGACAGGGGAACACTGAAGCTTTCTTT
many TRBJ2-2 TRBV5-1 NA CASSLATGTGELFF TGCGCCAGCAGCTTGGCCACGGGCACCGGGGAGCTGTTTTTT
NA TRBJ2-7 TRBV9 TRBD2 CASSVEQASGKYEQYF TGTGCCAGCAGCGTAGAGCAGGCTAGCGGGAAGTACGAGCAGTACTTC
NA TRBJ1-3 TRBV6-2/TRBV6-3 TRBD1 CASSRDRGNTIYF TGTGCCAGCAGTCGGGACAGAGGAAACACCATATATTTT
NA TRBJ1-5 TRBV4-1 NA CASSPEAGVMGYRQPQHF TGCGCCAGCAGCCCGGAAGCAGGGGTAATGGGTTATCGTCAGCCCCAGCATTTT
few TRBJ1-1 TRBV19 TRBD1 CASSMRGGQVGNTEAFF TGTGCCAGTAGTATGAGAGGGGGCCAAGTGGGGAACACTGAAGCTTTCTTT
many TRBJ1-1 TRBV12-5 TRBD1 CASGLNPPGQGYTEAFF TGTGCTAGTGGTTTGAACCCGCCGGGACAGGGGTACACTGAAGCTTTCTTT
few TRBJ2-7 TRBV28 NA CASSFPTYEQYF TGTGCCAGCAGTTTTCCCACATACGAGCAGTACTTC
NA TRBJ1-1 TRBV2 NA CASSDSAGSGTEAFF TGTGCCAGCAGTGATTCGGCAGGGTCTGGCACTGAAGCTTTCTTT
NA TRBJ2-1 TRBV19 NA CASSHRGGDRYEQFF TGTGCCAGTAGTCATCGAGGGGGGGACCGGTATGAGCAGTTCTTC
NA TRBJ2-7 TRBV19 NA CASSIGTGAYEQYF TGTGCCAGTAGTATCGGGACGGGGGCCTACGAGCAGTACTTC
many TRBJ2-7 TRBV29-1 NA CSVEGGGGSSYEQYF TGCAGCGTTGAAGGCGGTGGGGGCAGCAGCTACGAGCAGTACTTC
many TRBJ1-1 TRBV12-3/TRBV12-4 NA CASSPFGANTEAFF TGTGCCAGCAGTCCCTTCGGGGCCAACACTGAAGCTTTCTTT
many TRBJ2-1 TRBV2 TRBD2 CATTSVAGNGEQFF TGTGCCACGACCTCTGTAGCGGGCAATGGGGAGCAGTTCTTC
many TRBJ2-1 TRBV27 NA CASSLFSRELNEQFF TGTGCCAGCAGTTTATTTTCCCGGGAGTTGAATGAGCAGTTCTTC
NA TRBJ2-7 TRBV4-3 NA CASSHSWQTYEQYF TGCGCCAGCAGCCATAGTTGGCAGACCTACGAGCAGTACTTC
many TRBJ2-5 TRBV3-1 NA CASSQSWETQETQYF TGTGCCAGCAGCCAGTCGTGGGAGACACAAGAGACCCAGTACTTC
many TRBJ2-2 TRBV5-1 TRBD1 CASSPGGANTGELFF TGCGCCAGCAGCCCAGGGGGCGCGAACACCGGGGAGCTGTTTTTT
few TRBJ2-1 TRBV7-2 NA CASSFRDTPANEQFF TGTGCCAGCAGCTTCCGGGACACTCCGGCCAATGAGCAGTTCTTC
few TRBJ2-1 TRBV5-8 TRBD2 CASTTSSGRSYNEQFF TGTGCCAGCACCACCAGTAGCGGGAGGTCCTACAATGAGCAGTTCTTC
many TRBJ2-2 TRBV10-3 TRBD2 CAISRLADTGELFF TGTGCCATCAGCCGACTAGCGGACACCGGGGAGCTGTTTTTT
many TRBJ2-3 TRBV7-9 NA CASSAQQTGNTQYF TGTGCCAGCAGCGCCCAACAAACAGGGAACACGCAGTATTTT
many TRBJ2-1 TRBV2 TRBD1 CASSELYRGPYNEQFF TGTGCCAGCAGTGAGCTATACAGGGGACCCTACAATGAGCAGTTCTTC
many TRBJ1-1 TRBV30 NA CAWSGEGEAFF TGTGCCTGGAGTGGAGAGGGGGAAGCTTTCTTT
many TRBJ2-7 TRBV30 NA CAWSVKSGTYEQYF TGTGCCTGGAGTGTAAAATCGGGAACCTACGAGCAGTACTTC
many TRBJ2-5 TRBV12-3/TRBV12-4 NA CASSFGSFMQETQYF TGTGCCAGCAGTTTCGGGTCCTTTATGCAGGAGACCCAGTACTTC
many TRBJ2-1 TRBV5-1 NA CASRPLAAQINEQFF TGCGCCAGCAGACCTCTAGCTGCTCAAATCAATGAGCAGTTCTTC
NA TRBJ1-3 TRBV7-2 NA CASSLEAASGNTIYF TGTGCCAGCAGCTTAGAAGCCGCCTCTGGAAACACCATATATTTT
many TRBJ2-1 TRBV27 NA CASQSGVSYNEQFF TGTGCCAGCCAGAGCGGAGTCTCCTACAATGAGCAGTTCTTC
many TRBJ2-7 TRBV2 NA CASSDSFSGTYYEQYF TGTGCCAGCAGTGACTCCTTTAGCGGTACTTATTACGAGCAGTACTTC
few TRBJ1-5 TRBV6-2/TRBV6-3 NA CASSLTGSLQHF TGTGCCAGCAGTCTTACAGGGAGCCTTCAGCATTTT
many TRBJ1-1 TRBV28 NA CASRGHESTEAFF TGTGCCAGCAGAGGACACGAGAGCACTGAAGCTTTCTTT
NA TRBJ2-7 TRBV7-9 TRBD1 CASSLLGGVEQYF TGTGCCAGCAGCTTACTAGGGGGCGTCGAGCAGTACTTC
many TRBJ2-5 TRBV30 TRBD1 CAWRGQGTAFETQYF TGTGCCTGGAGGGGCCAGGGGACAGCGTTTGAGACCCAGTACTTC
few TRBJ1-3 TRBV9 TRBD1 CASSATGAGNTIYF TGTGCCAGCAGCGCGACAGGGGCGGGAAACACCATATATTTT
many TRBJ1-1 TRBV11-2 TRBD1 CASRSPGQGYTEAFF TGTGCCAGCAGATCACCGGGACAGGGTTACACTGAAGCTTTCTTT
NA TRBJ2-7 TRBV20-1 NA CSAREIQRPGSYEQYF TGCAGTGCTAGAGAGATTCAGCGACCGGGCTCCTACGAGCAGTACTTC
many TRBJ1-2 TRBV9 TRBD1 CASSVVDRGYGYTF TGTGCCAGCAGCGTAGTGGACAGGGGCTATGGCTACACCTTC
many TRBJ2-1 TRBV3-1 NA CASSQDSSSYNEQFF TGTGCCAGCAGCCAAGATTCCAGCTCCTACAATGAGCAGTTCTTC
NA TRBJ2-5 TRBV6-1 TRBD2 CASSAVGLAGETQYF TGTGCCAGCAGTGCCGTGGGACTAGCGGGAGAGACCCAGTACTTC
many TRBJ2-5 TRBV10-3 NA CAISEREETQYF TGTGCCATCAGTGAGCGAGAAGAGACCCAGTACTTC
NA TRBJ1-3 TRBV27 NA CASSQTWTGGNTIYF TGTGCCAGCAGCCAGACTTGGACGGGCGGAAACACCATATATTTT